The 32 T cell receptor beta chains reported below all come from one sample, sequenced in a study of OX40 agonist ivuxolimab in advanced cancers. Generated by immunoSEQ multiplex PCR, the TCRdb table keeps only in-frame clones and is missing some. Of some 110,000 clones listed, roughly nine tenths are singletons. This specimen consisted of CD4+ or CD8+ T cells sorted from blood, obtained in a trial of the OX40 agonist ivuxolimab. The receptors were sampled from an adult with an advanced solid tumor such as melanoma, head and neck, liver or kidney cancer.

V is TRBV4-3 and J is TRBJ2-7; 7 bases are a match to TRBD1. The CDR3 has 13 amino acids. The ends lost 4 bases at V and 6 bases at J; junction bases unmatched: 6. In germline, CDR1 is LGHNA, CDR2 YSLEER. The CDR3 region is CASSRIGTAEQYF. The DNA of the CDR3 is TGCGCCAGCAGCCGAATAGGGACAGCCGAGCAGTACTTC.

This sequence joins TRBV12-2 and TRBJ2-2; the table's D call, TRBD2, was not checked against the DNA. TRBV12-2 is flagged as a pseudogene. CDR3 length: 17 residues. The CDR3 reads CASRLGALAGGPGELFF. The CDR3 nucleotides read TGTGCAAGTCGCTTAGGTGCTCTAGCGGGGGGGCCCGGGGAGCTGTTTTTT.

The V gene is TRBV5-4, the J gene TRBJ2-5; D might be TRBD2 (6 bases). V was trimmed by 0 bases and J by 4 bases, leaving 13 bases between them. This CDR3 comprises 15 residues. Germline CDR1 and CDR2: SGHNT and YYREEE (reference sequence). The CDR3 nucleotides read TGTGCCAGCAGCTTGGGTCTTGGAGGGGCAGAGACCCAGTACTTC. Translated, it gives CASSLGLGGAETQYF.

In DNA, the CDR3 is TGTGCCAGCAGACTGACAGGGGCTTACGAGCAGTACTTC. This sequence encodes CASRLTGAYEQYF. The V gene is TRBV11-2, the J gene TRBJ2-7; 8 nucleotides line up with TRBD1. With V trimmed by 6 bases and J by 4 bases, 5 bases remained unmatched. The CDR3 contains 13 residues. Germline V lookup: CDR1 SGHAT, CDR2 FQNNGV.

This clone came up a few times. The V gene is TRBV10-3, the J gene TRBJ2-3, with 13 nucleotides matching TRBD2. The CDR3 length is 16 residues. J gave up 1 base and V 6 bases, and 4 bases lay outside the gene matches. The V gene's germline CDR1 is ENHRY and CDR2 SYGVKD. The CDR3 DNA is TGTGCCATCAGATCCGGGACTAGCGGGGGCACAGATACGCAGTATTTT. Encoded protein: CAIRSGTSGGTDTQYF.

CDR3 coding DNA: TGTGCCAGTAGTGGACGCCGGGACAGGGAAACCCAGTACTTC. Translation gives CASSGRRDRETQYF. The V and J genes are TRBV19 and TRBJ2-5; 9 bases agree with TRBD1. Germline CDR1 is LNHDA and CDR2 is SQIVND (reference sequence). V shed 5 bases, J shed 8 bases, and the junction held 9 bases outside the gene matches. The CDR3 runs 14 residues.

This clone was observed a single time. Written as DNA, the CDR3 is TGCGCCAGCAGTGAGTCCCAGGGGGCGTTGAATGAGCAGTTCTTC. Protein: CASSESQGALNEQFF. The chain uses TRBV10-1 and TRBJ2-1, with 8 bases fitting TRBD1. With V trimmed by 0 bases and J by 7 bases, 5 bases remained unmatched. CDR3 size: 15 residues. Germline V gene sequence: CDR1 WNHNN, CDR2 SYGVQD (reference sequence).

The genes are TRBV19 and TRBJ1-2; D unresolved. V lost 2 bases and J 5 bases, leaving 9 bases between the germline ends. CDR1 LNHDA and CDR2 SQIVND come from the germline V gene (reference sequence). The CDR3 runs 13 residues. The CDR3 loop reads CASSISASYGYTF. CDR3 DNA sequence: TGTGCCAGTAGTATAAGTGCTTCTTATGGCTACACCTTC.

Here the CDR3 reads CASSATGNTEAFF. CDR3 DNA: TGTGCCAGCAGTGCGACCGGGAACACTGAAGCTTTCTTT. The rearrangement uses TRBV6-1 and TRBJ1-1; D not certain. CDR1 and CDR2 from the germline V gene are MNHNS and SASEGT. The CDR3 extends over 13 amino acids. V was trimmed by 4 bases and J by 1 base, leaving 7 bases between them.

As DNA, the CDR3 is TGTGCCAGCAGTGGATACGAGGGGGATACGCAGTATTTT. Protein sequence: CASSGYEGDTQYF. This chain joins TRBV6-5 and TRBJ2-3; TRBD1 or TRBD2 may be the D gene (5 bases each). This CDR3 contains 13 residues. Trimming removed 5 bases at V and 6 bases at J, with 12 bases between. From germline, CDR1 is MNHEY and CDR2 SVGAGI.

This clone was counted once. This chain connects TRBV9 to TRBJ1-2; D is possibly TRBD1 (5 bases). This CDR3 has 12 amino acids. V lost 0 bases, J lost 8 bases, and 8 bases lay in between. Germline CDR1 and CDR2: SGDLS and YYNGEE. The CDR3 is CASSVAGKGYTF. The CDR3 nucleotides are TGTGCCAGCAGCGTAGCAGGGAAAGGCTACACCTTC.

The rearrangement joins TRBV27 to TRBJ2-4; 7 bases are a match to TRBD1. With 4 bases clipped from V and 3 bases from J, the junction kept 6 bases outside the gene matches. The CDR3 extends over 15 amino acids. Germline assignment: CDR1 MNHEY and CDR2 SMNVEV (reference sequence). DNA of the CDR3: TGTGCCAGCAGTTCCCCCGCAGGGGGCAAAAACATTCAGTACTTC. Its protein is CASSSPAGGKNIQYF.

This clone was seen just once. The chain joins TRBV28 to TRBJ1-4; no clear D gene. Germline-derived CDR1 and CDR2 are MDHEN and SYDVKM. Trimming shortened V by 5 bases and J by 0 bases, and 13 bases separated the two germline ends. CDR3 length equals 16 residues. The CDR3 spells CASSPRWKPTNEKLFF. CDR3 in DNA: TGTGCCAGCAGTCCCCGATGGAAGCCAACTAATGAAAAACTGTTTTTT.

The chain links TRBV19 to TRBJ1-2; D perhaps matches TRBD1 (6 bases). V lost 7 bases, J lost 8 bases, and 23 bases lay in between. The CDR3 totals 15 residues. Germline CDR1 is LNHDA and CDR2 is SQIVND (reference sequence). DNA for the CDR3: TGTGCCAGTACCGATGCGGGGGCGGGGAAGGAGGGCTACACCTTC. Translation gives CASTDAGAGKEGYTF.

The chain joins TRBV11-2 to TRBJ1-2; D not certain. Germline V gives CDR1 SGHAT, CDR2 FQNNGV. Trimming left V 5 bases short and J 5 bases short, with 15 bases between. The length of the CDR3 is 14 residues. The CDR3 reads CASSAPVGMYGYTF. For the CDR3, the DNA is TGTGCCAGCAGCGCCCCTGTGGGAATGTATGGCTACACCTTC.

V is TRBV7-9 and J is TRBJ1-1, with 8 positions matching TRBD1. There are 14 residues in the CDR3. After removal of 5 bases from V and 10 bases from J, the junction contained 12 bases not matched to a gene. Germline CDR1 SEHNR, CDR2 FQNEAQ (reference sequence). In DNA form, the CDR3 reads TGTGCCAGCAGCACTGGACAGGGCATGAGGGGAGCTTTCTTT. It yields the protein CASSTGQGMRGAFF.

The J gene is TRBJ2-3, the V gene TRBV15; 14 bases align to TRBD2. CDR1 is LNHNV and CDR2 is YYDKDF in the germline V gene (reference sequence). Trimming cost V 4 bases and J 5 bases; bases outside gene matches: 5. The CDR3 is made up of 16 amino acids. CDR3 residues: CATSNGLAGGRDTQYF. The CDR3 DNA follows: TGTGCCACCAGCAATGGACTAGCGGGGGGAAGAGATACGCAGTATTTT.

The rearrangement joins TRBV30 to TRBJ2-1; D not certain. V was pared by 4 bases and J by 7 bases, with 11 bases between. This CDR3 contains 12 residues. The germline CDR1 and CDR2 sequences are GTSNPN and SVGIG (reference sequence). Here the CDR3 reads CAWTRVRNEQFF. The CDR3 region has the DNA TGTGCCTGGACAAGGGTGCGTAATGAGCAGTTCTTC. The full variable domain, its missing parts supplied by reference TRBV30 and TRBJ2-1, is SQTIHQWPATLVQPVGSPLSLECTVEGTSNPNLYWYRQAAGRGLQLLFYSVGIGQISSEVPQNLSASRPQDRQFILSSKKLLLSDSGFYLCAWTRVRNEQFFGPGTRLTVL.

This sequence joins TRBV5-1 and TRBJ2-3; tentatively, D is TRBD2 (6 bases). The CDR3 has 13 amino acids. The V gene's germline CDR1 is SGHRS and CDR2 YFSETQ. Trimming stripped 4 bases from V and 6 bases from J, with 12 bases between. The CDR3 sequence: CASSINSGDTQYF. For the CDR3, the DNA is TGCGCCAGCAGCATAAATAGCGGTGATACGCAGTATTTT. Combining the CDR3 with reference TRBV5-1 and TRBJ2-3 gives the whole variable domain KAGVTQTPRYLIKTRGQQVTLSCSPISGHRSVSWYQQTPGQGLQFLFEYFSETQRNKGNFPGRFSGRQFSNSRSEMNVSTLELGDSALYLCASSINSGDTQYFGPGTRLTVL.

The chain couples TRBV5-1 to TRBJ1-6, with D possibly matching TRBD1 (5 bases). V lost 0 bases and J lost 10, with 20 bases in between. This CDR3 region has 17 residues. Germline V gene sequence: CDR1 SGHRS, CDR2 YFSETQ. The CDR3 protein is CASSLAFGEGLRSPLHF. The CDR3 coding sequence is TGCGCCAGCAGCTTGGCCTTCGGGGAGGGGTTGAGATCACCCCTCCACTTT.

The chain combines TRBV19 with TRBJ2-7; TRBD1 agrees at 8 bases. This CDR3 region has 16 residues. After removal of 5 bases from V and 7 bases from J, the junction contained 16 bases not matched to a gene. Looked up from germline, CDR1 is LNHDA and CDR2 is SQIVND (reference sequence). The CDR3 loop is CASSLPLPGQEGEQYF. The CDR3 region has the DNA TGTGCCAGTAGTCTACCACTGCCGGGACAGGAGGGAGAGCAGTACTTC.

V gene TRBV7-9 combines with J gene TRBJ2-7, with D maybe TRBD2 (6 bases). The germline V and J ends were trimmed by 5 bases and 5 bases, with 13 bases remaining between them. Germline V gives CDR1 SEHNR, CDR2 FQNEAQ (reference sequence). The CDR3 is 13 residues long. Written as DNA, the CDR3 is TGTGCCAGCAGCCACCTAGCGATCCACGAGCAGTACTTC. Translation: CASSHLAIHEQYF.

The chain uses TRBV29-1 and TRBJ1-5; D call uncertain. The CDR3 has 13 amino acids. V was shortened by 4 bases and J by 3 bases, with 10 bases between the two germline ends. Germline lookup yields CDR1 SQVTM and CDR2 ANQGSEA. CDR3 amino acids: CSVAGSVNQPQHF. CDR3 nucleotide sequence: TGCAGCGTTGCGGGGAGCGTCAATCAGCCCCAGCATTTT. Together with reference TRBV29-1 and TRBJ1-5, the CDR3 gives the full variable domain: SAVISQKPSRDICQRGTSLTIQCQVDSQVTMMFWYRQQPGQSLTLIATANQGSEATYESGFVIDKFPISRPNLTFSTLTVSNMSPEDSSIYLCSVAGSVNQPQHFGDGTRLSIL.

The chain carries TRBV6-1 and TRBJ1-6; D not resolved. The CDR3 length is 12 residues. The germline gives CDR1 MNHNS, CDR2 SASEGT. V was pared by 5 bases and J by 4 bases, with 3 bases between. The CDR3 loop is CASSTYNSPLHF. CDR3 in DNA: TGTGCCAGCAGTACGTATAATTCACCCCTCCACTTT.

The rearrangement uses TRBV19 and TRBJ2-5; 7 bases agree with TRBD2. This CDR3 contains 13 residues. In germline, CDR1 is LNHDA, CDR2 SQIVND (reference sequence). J gave up 7 bases and V 6 bases, and 8 bases lay outside the gene matches. The CDR3 DNA follows: TGTGCCAGTAGAACCGGACCGGGGGGGACCCAGTACTTC. Translating it yields CASRTGPGGTQYF.

This clone has just one count. At the DNA level, this CDR3 is encoded by other sequences in the same sample as well. J is TRBJ2-2 and V is TRBV10-1, with 11 bases matching TRBD2. The CDR3 spans 17 residues. The germline V gene has CDR1 WNHNN and CDR2 SYGVQD (reference sequence). With V trimmed by 2 bases and J by 5 bases, 7 bases remained unmatched. DNA of the CDR3: TGCGCCAGCAGTGAGCTGGTAGCGGGGGGGCGGACCGGGGAGCTGTTTTTT. It translates to CASSELVAGGRTGELFF.

This sequence joins TRBV28 and TRBJ2-3; TRBD2 matches at 8 bases. From germline, CDR1 is MDHEN and CDR2 SYDVKM. Trimming took 3 bases from V and 2 from J; bases not matched to a gene: 1. The length of the CDR3 is 14 residues. The CDR3 region is CASSFGGATDTQYF. The CDR3 nucleotides read TGTGCCAGCAGTTTCGGGGGGGCCACAGATACGCAGTATTTT.

The chain is built from TRBV7-8 and TRBJ2-1; D unclear. CDR1 and CDR2 (germline): SGHVS, FQNEAQ. This CDR3 is 14 amino acids long. With 2 bases removed from V and 6 bases from J, the gap between germline ends came to 11 bases. This CDR3 reads CASSLQVVVNEQFF. DNA for the CDR3: TGTGCCAGCAGCTTACAAGTTGTGGTCAATGAGCAGTTCTTC.

V gene TRBV5-1 combines with J gene TRBJ2-1; 11 nucleotides line up with TRBD1. The CDR3 consists of 16 residues. The V gene end was trimmed by 1 base and the J gene end by 6 bases; junction bases not matched to a gene: 6. Per germline, CDR1 SGHRS and CDR2 YFSETQ. Here the CDR3 reads CASSLPGTGGFNEQFF. The DNA for the CDR3 is TGCGCCAGCAGCTTGCCCGGGACAGGGGGGTTCAATGAGCAGTTCTTC.

The chain links TRBV5-4 to TRBJ2-1; D is perhaps TRBD2 (7 bases). V was clipped by 0 bases and J by 5 bases, with 12 bases between them. This CDR3 comprises 15 residues. In germline, CDR1 is SGHNT, CDR2 YYREEE (reference sequence). This CDR3 is CASSLDGGPDNEQFF. DNA of the CDR3: TGTGCCAGCAGCTTGGACGGGGGGCCCGACAATGAGCAGTTCTTC.

The chain combines TRBV5-1 with TRBJ1-4; possibly TRBD1 for D (5 bases). The CDR3 is 15 amino acids. V was cut by 4 bases and J by 5 bases, with 15 bases left in between. Looked up from germline, CDR1 is SGHRS and CDR2 is YFSETQ. The CDR3 nucleotides are TGCGCCAGCAGCGTGACTCCGGGACCAAATGAAAAACTGTTTTTT. Amino acids: CASSVTPGPNEKLFF.

The rearrangement uses TRBV5-4 and TRBJ2-1, with D possibly TRBD2 on 6 matching bases. The CDR3 spans 13 residues. Trimming took 4 bases from V and 2 from J, leaving 7 bases between them. Germline CDR1 and CDR2: SGHNT and YYREEE (reference sequence). The CDR3 coding sequence is TGTGCCAGCAGCGGGACTGCCTACAATGAGCAGTTCTTC. Translating gives CASSGTAYNEQFF.